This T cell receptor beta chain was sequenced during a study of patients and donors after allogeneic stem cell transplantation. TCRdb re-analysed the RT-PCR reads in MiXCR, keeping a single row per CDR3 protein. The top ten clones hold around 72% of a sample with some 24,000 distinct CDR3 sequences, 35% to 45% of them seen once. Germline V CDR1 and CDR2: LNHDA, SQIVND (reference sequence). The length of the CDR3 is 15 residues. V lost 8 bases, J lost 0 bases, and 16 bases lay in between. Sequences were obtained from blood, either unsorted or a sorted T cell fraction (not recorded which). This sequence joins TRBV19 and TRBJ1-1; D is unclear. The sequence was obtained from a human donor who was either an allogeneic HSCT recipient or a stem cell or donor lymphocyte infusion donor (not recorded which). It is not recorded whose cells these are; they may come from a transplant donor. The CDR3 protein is CASSRRVSLNTEAFF. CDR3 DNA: TGTGCCAGTTCTAGGAGGGTCTCTCTGAACACTGAAGCTTTCTTT.